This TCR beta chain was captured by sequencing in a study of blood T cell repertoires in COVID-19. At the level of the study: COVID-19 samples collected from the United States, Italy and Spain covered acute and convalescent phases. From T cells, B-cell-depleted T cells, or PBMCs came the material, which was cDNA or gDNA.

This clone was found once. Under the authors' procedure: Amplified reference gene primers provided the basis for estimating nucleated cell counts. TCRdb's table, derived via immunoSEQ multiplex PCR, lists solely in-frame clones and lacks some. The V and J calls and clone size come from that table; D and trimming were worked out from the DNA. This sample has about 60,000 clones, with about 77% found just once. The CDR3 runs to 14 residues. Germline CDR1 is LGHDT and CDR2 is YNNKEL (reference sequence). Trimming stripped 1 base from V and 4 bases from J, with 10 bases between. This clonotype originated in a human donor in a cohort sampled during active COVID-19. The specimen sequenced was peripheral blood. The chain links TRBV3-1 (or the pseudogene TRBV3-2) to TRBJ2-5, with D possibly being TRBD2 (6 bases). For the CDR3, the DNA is TGTGCCAGCAGCCAAGGGCGGCGGGGAGAGACCCAGTACTTC. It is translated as CASSQGRRGETQYF.